This T cell receptor beta chain is from a study of cytomegalovirus exposure and HLA in healthy donors. PCR primers comprised 60 Vbeta and 13 Jbeta primers. The repertoire was sequenced with immunoSEQ multiplex PCR; TCRdb's copy has only in-frame clones and lacks some. This sample carries about 130,000 clones, about 76% of them seen once, and the ten largest clones take about 0.63%. CDR1 and CDR2 (germline): SQVTM, ANQGSEA. This CDR3 is built from 9 residues. With 6 bases removed from V and 7 bases from J, the gap between germline ends came to 6 bases. Points on this clone: The antigen is undetermined.

Study-wide results and limits: Per published accounts, TCR beta sequences correctly predicted the HLA-A and HLA-B alleles of most subjects. A later analysis associated about 18,000 TCR beta sequences with HLA alleles at a 0.05 false discovery rate.

The chain recombines TRBV29-1 with TRBJ1-2; D unclear. Sequencing was performed on PBMCs. This clonotype was obtained from a man younger than 35 in good health and CMV-seronegative. CDR3 amino acids: CSVSRGYTF. The CDR3 DNA sequence: TGCAGCGTCTCTCGTGGCTACACCTTC.